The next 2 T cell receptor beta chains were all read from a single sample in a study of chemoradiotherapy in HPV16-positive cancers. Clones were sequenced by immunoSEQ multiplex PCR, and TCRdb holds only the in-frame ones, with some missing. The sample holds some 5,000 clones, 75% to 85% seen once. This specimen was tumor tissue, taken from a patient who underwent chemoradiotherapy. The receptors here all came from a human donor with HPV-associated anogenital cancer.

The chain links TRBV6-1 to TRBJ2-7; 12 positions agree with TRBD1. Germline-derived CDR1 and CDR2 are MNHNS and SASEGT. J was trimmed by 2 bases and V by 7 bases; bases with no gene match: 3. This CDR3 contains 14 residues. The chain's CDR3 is CASKRDRGPYEQYF. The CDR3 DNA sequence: TGTGCCAGCAAAAGGGACAGGGGGCCCTACGAGCAGTACTTC.

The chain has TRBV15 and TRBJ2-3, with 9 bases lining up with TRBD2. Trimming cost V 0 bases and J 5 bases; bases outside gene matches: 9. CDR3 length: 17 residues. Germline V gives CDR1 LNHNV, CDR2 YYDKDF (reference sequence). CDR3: CATSRDGAGGPGDTQYF. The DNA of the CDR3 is TGTGCCACCAGCAGAGATGGTGCGGGGGGGCCGGGAGATACGCAGTATTTT.